This T cell receptor (beta chain) was identified during a study of T cell repertoires in ileal Crohn's disease. The table came from immunoSEQ multiplex PCR; TCRdb's copy has only in-frame clones and leaves some out. The sample carries approximately 19,000 clones, roughly 72% recorded once. Time point indicated: neoterminal ileum biopsy at postoperative endoscopy, about 6 months after surgery. The CDR3 runs to 13 residues. Per germline, CDR1 MNHEY and CDR2 SVGAGI. V was pared by 5 bases and J by 5 bases, with 3 bases of the junction left unmatched. Sequencing input: ileal tissue. This sequence joins TRBV6-5 and TRBJ1-5, with 7 bases that match TRBD1. The clonotype was recovered from an adult with Crohn's disease. CDR3 residues: CASSDRVDQPQHF. Here the CDR3 DNA reads TGTGCCAGCAGTGACAGGGTCGATCAGCCCCAGCATTTT.